These T cell receptor beta chains were read from a single sample in a study of cytomegalovirus exposure and HLA in healthy donors. The data were produced by immunoSEQ multiplex PCR, yet TCRdb's version contains in-frame clones alone and is incomplete. Seen here are some 170,000 clones, 77% observed once, and the top ten hold around 3.4%. The sequenced sample consisted of PBMCs. The receptors shown here come from a woman aged 55 to 70 in good health and CMV-seropositive. CDR3s include the opening cysteine and the closing phenylalanine or tryptophan. Fields, in order: clone size, J gene, V gene, D gene, CDR3 protein, CDR3 DNA. The D gene is left open where the match is weak. The listing skips clone size in some rows; elsewhere it reads once, few, many or a size class.

>.|TRBJ2-1|TRBV30|TRBD2
CAWANNRLAGVQFF
TGTGCCTGGGCAAATAACCGACTAGCGGGAGTTCAGTTCTTC
>.|TRBJ2-5|TRBV5-1|TRBD2
CASSLAPGAGGQETQYF
TGCGCCAGCAGCTTGGCCCCCGGAGCGGGAGGTCAAGAGACCCAGTACTTC
>.|TRBJ2-2|TRBV28|.
CATRPLVNTGELFF
TGTGCGACCCGGCCACTAGTGAACACCGGGGAGCTGTTTTTT
>.|TRBJ2-5|TRBV2|TRBD2
CASRGSGRAGETQYF
TGTGCCAGCAGGGGAAGCGGGAGGGCCGGAGAGACCCAGTACTTC
>few|TRBJ2-7|TRBV10-1|TRBD2
CASSEKLAGGVYEQYF
TGCGCCAGCAGTGAGAAGCTAGCGGGAGGGGTCTACGAGCAGTACTTC
>.|TRBJ1-2|TRBV4-3|.
CASSQDLGRAGYTF
TGCGCCAGCAGCCAAGATTTGGGCAGAGCTGGCTACACCTTC
>.|TRBJ2-7|TRBV5-1|.
CASSDTSSYEQYF
TGCGCCAGCAGCGACACTAGTAGTTACGAGCAGTACTTC
>.|TRBJ2-3|TRBV2|TRBD1
CASRPRTGGSTDTQYF
TGTGCCAGCAGACCCAGGACAGGGGGGAGCACAGATACGCAGTATTTT
>once|TRBJ1-1|TRBV7-2|.
CASGGRGTEAFF
TGTGCCAGCGGGGGCAGGGGAACTGAAGCTTTCTTT
>few|TRBJ1-2|TRBV18|TRBD1
CASSANTGTENYGYTF
TGTGCCAGCTCAGCAAATACCGGGACAGAAAACTATGGCTACACCTTC
>.|TRBJ2-7|TRBV29-1|TRBD1
CSVVPGTGYEQYF
TGCAGCGTTGTTCCTGGGACAGGCTACGAGCAGTACTTC
>.|TRBJ1-1|TRBV7-6|.
CASSFKNTEAFF
TGTGCCAGCAGCTTTAAAAACACTGAAGCTTTCTTT
>.|TRBJ2-3|TRBV18|TRBD2
CASSPLAGSTDTQYF
TGTGCCAGCTCACCACTAGCGGGGAGCACAGATACGCAGTATTTT
>.|TRBJ2-3|TRBV28|.
CASSPPGGGRTDTQYF
TGTGCCAGCAGCCCCCCAGGCGGGGGCCGCACAGATACGCAGTATTTT
>.|TRBJ1-2|TRBV7-8|TRBD1
CASSLAEDRVLLLGYTF
TGTGCCAGCAGCTTAGCAGAGGACAGGGTCCTTCTTCTTGGCTACACCTTC
>.|TRBJ1-1|TRBV11-2|.
CAGHTEMNTEAFF
TGTGCCGGACACACCGAAATGAACACTGAAGCTTTCTTT